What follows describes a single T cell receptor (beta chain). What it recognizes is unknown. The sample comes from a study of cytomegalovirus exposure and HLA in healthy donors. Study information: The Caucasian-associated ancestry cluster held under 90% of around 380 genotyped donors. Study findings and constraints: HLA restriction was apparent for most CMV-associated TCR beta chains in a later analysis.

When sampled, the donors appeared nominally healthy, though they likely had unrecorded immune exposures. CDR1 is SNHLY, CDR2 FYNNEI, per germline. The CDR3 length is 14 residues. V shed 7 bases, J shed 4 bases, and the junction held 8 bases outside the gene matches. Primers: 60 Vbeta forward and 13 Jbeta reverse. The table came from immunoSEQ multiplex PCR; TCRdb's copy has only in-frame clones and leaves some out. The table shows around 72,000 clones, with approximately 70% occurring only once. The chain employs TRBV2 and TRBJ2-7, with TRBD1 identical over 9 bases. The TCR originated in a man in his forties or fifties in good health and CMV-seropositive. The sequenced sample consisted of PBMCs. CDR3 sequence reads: CASTRGTGSYEQYF. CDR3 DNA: TGTGCCAGCACCCGCGGGACAGGGAGTTACGAGCAGTACTTC.